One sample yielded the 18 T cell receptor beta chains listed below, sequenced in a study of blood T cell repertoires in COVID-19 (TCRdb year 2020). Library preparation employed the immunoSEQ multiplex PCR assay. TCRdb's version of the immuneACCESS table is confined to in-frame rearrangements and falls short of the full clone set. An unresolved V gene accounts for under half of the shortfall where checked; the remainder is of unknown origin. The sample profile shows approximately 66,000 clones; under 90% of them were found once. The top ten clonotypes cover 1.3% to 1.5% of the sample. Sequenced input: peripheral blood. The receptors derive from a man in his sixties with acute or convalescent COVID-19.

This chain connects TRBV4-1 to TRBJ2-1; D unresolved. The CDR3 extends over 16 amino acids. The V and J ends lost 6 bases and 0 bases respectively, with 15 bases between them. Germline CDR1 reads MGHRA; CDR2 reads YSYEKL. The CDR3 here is CASRVTFTDSYNEQFF. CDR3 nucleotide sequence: TGCGCCAGCAGGGTAACCTTTACTGACTCCTACAATGAGCAGTTCTTC.

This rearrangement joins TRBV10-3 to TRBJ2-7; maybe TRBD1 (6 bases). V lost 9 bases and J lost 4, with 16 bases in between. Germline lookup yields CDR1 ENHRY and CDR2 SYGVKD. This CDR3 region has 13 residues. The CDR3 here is CAISQGIRYEQYF. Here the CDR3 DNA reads TGTGCCATATCACAGGGAATTCGATACGAGCAGTACTTC.

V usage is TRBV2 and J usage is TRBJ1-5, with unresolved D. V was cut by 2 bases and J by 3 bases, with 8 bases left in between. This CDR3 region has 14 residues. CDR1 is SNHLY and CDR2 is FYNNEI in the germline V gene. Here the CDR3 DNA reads TGTGCCAGCAGTGAATACAGAATCAATCAGCCCCAGCATTTT. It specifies CASSEYRINQPQHF.

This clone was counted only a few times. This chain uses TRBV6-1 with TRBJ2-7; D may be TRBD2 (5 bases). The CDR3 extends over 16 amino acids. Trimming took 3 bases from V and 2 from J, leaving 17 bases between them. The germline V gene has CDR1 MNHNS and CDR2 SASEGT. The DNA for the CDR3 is TGTGCCAGCAGTGACCCCCGGGGTTCCGGGACCTACGAGCAGTACTTC. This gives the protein CASSDPRGSGTYEQYF.

CDR3 sequence reads: CASSGYMRGGTYNEQFF. CDR3 bases: TGTGCCAGCAGCGGTTATATGAGGGGGGGAACCTACAATGAGCAGTTCTTC. The genes are TRBV7-9 and TRBJ2-1, with D maybe TRBD2 (7 bases). V lost 5 bases to trimming and J lost 2 bases, with 19 bases between them. The CDR3 has 17 amino acids. The V gene's germline CDR1 is SEHNR and CDR2 FQNEAQ (reference sequence).

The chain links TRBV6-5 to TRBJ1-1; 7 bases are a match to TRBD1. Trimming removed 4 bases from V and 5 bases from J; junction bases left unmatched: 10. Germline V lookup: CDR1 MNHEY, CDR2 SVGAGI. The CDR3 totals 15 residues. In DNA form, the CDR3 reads TGTGCCAGCAGTTCGCGGACAGGTGAGAGTACTGAAGCTTTCTTT. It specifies CASSSRTGESTEAFF.

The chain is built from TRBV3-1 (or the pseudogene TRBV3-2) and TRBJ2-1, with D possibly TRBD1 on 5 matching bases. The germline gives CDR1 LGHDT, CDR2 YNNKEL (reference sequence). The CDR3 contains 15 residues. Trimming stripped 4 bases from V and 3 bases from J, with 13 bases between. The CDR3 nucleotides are TGTGCCAGCAGCCGAAGGACAACTTACTACAATGAGCAGTTCTTC. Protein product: CASSRRTTYYNEQFF.

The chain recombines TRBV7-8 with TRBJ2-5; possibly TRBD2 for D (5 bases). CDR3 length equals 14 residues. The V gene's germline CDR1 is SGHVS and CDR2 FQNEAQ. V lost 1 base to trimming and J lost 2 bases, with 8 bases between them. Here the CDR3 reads CASSLGTSQETQYF. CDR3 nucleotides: TGTGCCAGCAGCTTAGGGACTTCACAAGAGACCCAGTACTTC. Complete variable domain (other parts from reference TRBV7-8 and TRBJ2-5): GAGVSQSPRYKVAKRGQDVALRCDPISGHVSLFWYQQALGQGPEFLTYFQNEAQLDKSGLPSDRFFAERPEGSVSTLKIQRTQQEDSAVYLCASSLGTSQETQYFGPGTRLLVL.

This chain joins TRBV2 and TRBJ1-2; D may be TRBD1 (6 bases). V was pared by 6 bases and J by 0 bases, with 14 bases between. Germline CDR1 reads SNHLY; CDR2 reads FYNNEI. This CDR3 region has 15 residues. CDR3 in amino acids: CASSLQGPANYGYTF. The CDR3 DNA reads TGTGCCAGCAGCCTACAGGGTCCCGCTAACTATGGCTACACCTTC.

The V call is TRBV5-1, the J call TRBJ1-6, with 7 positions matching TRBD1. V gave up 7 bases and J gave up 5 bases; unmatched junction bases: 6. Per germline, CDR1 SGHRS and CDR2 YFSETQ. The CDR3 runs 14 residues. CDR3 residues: CASGGTEDNSPLHF. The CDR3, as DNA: TGCGCCAGCGGGGGGACAGAAGATAATTCACCCCTCCACTTT.

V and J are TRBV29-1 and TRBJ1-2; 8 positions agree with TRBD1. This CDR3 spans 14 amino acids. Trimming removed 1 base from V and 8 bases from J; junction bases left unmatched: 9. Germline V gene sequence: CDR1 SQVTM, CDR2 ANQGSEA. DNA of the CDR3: TGCAGCGTTGAAGGGACAGGGACCCAAGGCGGCTACACCTTC. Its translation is CSVEGTGTQGGYTF. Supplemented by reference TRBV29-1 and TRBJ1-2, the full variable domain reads SAVISQKPSRDICQRGTSLTIQCQVDSQVTMMFWYRQQPGQSLTLIATANQGSEATYESGFVIDKFPISRPNLTFSTLTVSNMSPEDSSIYLCSVEGTGTQGGYTFGSGTRLTVV.

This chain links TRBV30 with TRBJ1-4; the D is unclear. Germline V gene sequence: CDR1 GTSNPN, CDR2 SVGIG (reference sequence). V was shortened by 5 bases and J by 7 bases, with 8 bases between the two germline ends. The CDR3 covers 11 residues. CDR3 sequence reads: CAWSVSEKLFF. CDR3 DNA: TGTGCCTGGTCTGTTAGTGAAAAACTGTTTTTT.

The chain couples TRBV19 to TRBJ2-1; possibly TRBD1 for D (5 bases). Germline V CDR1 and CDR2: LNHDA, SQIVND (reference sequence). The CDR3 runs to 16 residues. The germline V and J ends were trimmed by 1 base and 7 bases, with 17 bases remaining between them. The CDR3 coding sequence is TGTGCCAGTAGTATAGTTATCTGGGGCGGCACGAATGAGCAGTTCTTC. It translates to CASSIVIWGGTNEQFF.

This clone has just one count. For the CDR3, the DNA is TGTGCCAGCAGCTTAAAAGCGGTATCCTATGGCTACACCTTC. It is translated as CASSLKAVSYGYTF. The chain has TRBV7-9 and TRBJ1-2; no definite D call. There are 14 residues in the CDR3. Trimming shortened V by 2 bases and J by 4 bases, and 11 bases separated the two germline ends. The V gene's germline CDR1 is SEHNR and CDR2 FQNEAQ (reference sequence).

The CDR3 protein is CASSRTTGTGGTGSNQPQHF. CDR3 coding DNA: TGTGCCAGCAGCCGAACTACCGGGACAGGTGGTACCGGGAGCAATCAGCCCCAGCATTTT. The chain joins TRBV7-3 to TRBJ1-5; 8 bases match TRBD1. The CDR3 spans 20 residues. Germline lookup yields CDR1 SGHTA and CDR2 FQGTGA. J was trimmed by 1 base and V by 5 bases; bases with no gene match: 19.

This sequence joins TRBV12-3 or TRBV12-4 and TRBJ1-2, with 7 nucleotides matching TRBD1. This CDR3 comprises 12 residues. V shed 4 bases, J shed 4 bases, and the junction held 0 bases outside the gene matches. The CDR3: CASSWDSYGYTF. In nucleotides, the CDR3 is TGTGCCAGCAGTTGGGACAGCTATGGCTACACCTTC.

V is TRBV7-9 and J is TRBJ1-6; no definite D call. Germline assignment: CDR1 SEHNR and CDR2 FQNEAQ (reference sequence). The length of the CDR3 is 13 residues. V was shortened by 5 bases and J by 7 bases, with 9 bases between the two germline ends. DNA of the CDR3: TGTGCCAGCAGCCGAGTACCCAATTCACCCCTCCACTTT. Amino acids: CASSRVPNSPLHF.

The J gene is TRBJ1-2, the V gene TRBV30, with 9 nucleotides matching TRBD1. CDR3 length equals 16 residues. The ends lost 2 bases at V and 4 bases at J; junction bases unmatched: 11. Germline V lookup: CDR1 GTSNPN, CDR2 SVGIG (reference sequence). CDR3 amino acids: CAWSRTGDWIFYGYTF. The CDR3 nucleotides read TGTGCCTGGAGTCGGACAGGGGATTGGATCTTCTATGGCTACACCTTC.